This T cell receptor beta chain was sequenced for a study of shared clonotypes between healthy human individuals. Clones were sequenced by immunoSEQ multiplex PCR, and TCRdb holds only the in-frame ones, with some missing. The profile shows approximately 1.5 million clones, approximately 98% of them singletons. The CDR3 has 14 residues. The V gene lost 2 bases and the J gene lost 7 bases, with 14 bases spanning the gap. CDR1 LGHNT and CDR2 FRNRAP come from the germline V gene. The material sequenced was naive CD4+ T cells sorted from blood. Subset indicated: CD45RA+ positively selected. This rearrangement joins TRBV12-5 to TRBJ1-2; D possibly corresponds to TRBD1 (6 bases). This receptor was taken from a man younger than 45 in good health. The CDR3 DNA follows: TGTGCTAGTGGTTTGTCGGGGGCCCCCACTGGCTACACCTTC. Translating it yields CASGLSGAPTGYTF.